This T cell receptor beta chain was identified in a study of OX40 agonist ivuxolimab in advanced cancers. Study in general: In this trial design, patients received ivuxolimab intravenously at 0.01 to 10 mg/kg every 2 weeks. Patients achieving partial responses numbered three: one hepatocellular carcinoma case and two cutaneous melanoma cases.

Notes on the study in general: Clonal expansion by week 6 occurred in CD4+ and CD8+ blood T cells (at 0.1 to 3.0 mg/kg). There were, on average, more expanded clones in CD8+ T cells than in CD4+.

Points on this clone: Its antigen is unknown.

With 2 bases removed from V and 8 bases from J, the gap between germline ends came to 10 bases. The germline V gene has CDR1 SGHRS and CDR2 YFSETQ. This CDR3 has 13 amino acids. Here immunoSEQ multiplex PCR was the method, and the copy in TCRdb shows in-frame clones only, minus some. This table has approximately 40,000 clones, over 80% appearing once. V is TRBV5-1 and J is TRBJ2-2, with D perhaps matching TRBD1 or TRBD2 (5 bases each). The sequence came from an adult with an advanced solid tumor such as melanoma, head and neck, liver or kidney cancer. Sequenced here: CD4+ or CD8+ T cells sorted from blood, sampled in a trial of the OX40 agonist ivuxolimab. The CDR3 loop reads CASSFQGTGELFF. The CDR3 bases are TGCGCCAGCAGCTTTCAAGGGACGGGGGAGCTGTTTTTT.